This TCR beta chain was recovered during a study of naive and memory T cell subsets. Study conclusions and caveats: The RNA method is potentially sensitive to activation and differentiation changes.

The CDR3 sequence is 17 residues long. V was trimmed by 6 bases and J by 8 bases, leaving 31 bases between them. Germline V gene data show CDR1 as DFQATT and CDR2 as SNEGSKA (reference sequence). The treatment is: skin biopsy from PPD injection site in Mantoux-positive individual. An oligonucleotide containing a UMI was ligated to the 3' end of TCR cDNA. Biopsied sites were PPD injections in people with a positive Mantoux test. Ligated cDNA underwent four rounds of PCR with nested alpha and beta constant region primers and SP2. Blood and skin TCR RNA was reverse transcribed with alpha and beta constant primers. TCRdb re-derived calls from the UMI-ligation and nested PCR reads in MiXCR, one entry per CDR3 protein. The sample carries 20,000 to 25,000 distinct CDR3 sequences, 6% recorded once. The table lists this clonotype with a few counts. The antigen is unknown.

J is TRBJ1-2 and V is TRBV20-1; D call uncertain. This receptor was obtained from an adult in good health. Sequencing used skin, obtained from a tuberculin skin test site. For the CDR3, the DNA is TGCAGTGCGATTCCGATACAAGCAAGCTACCCTAGGAAAGGCTACACCTTC. Translating it yields CSAIPIQASYPRKGYTF.